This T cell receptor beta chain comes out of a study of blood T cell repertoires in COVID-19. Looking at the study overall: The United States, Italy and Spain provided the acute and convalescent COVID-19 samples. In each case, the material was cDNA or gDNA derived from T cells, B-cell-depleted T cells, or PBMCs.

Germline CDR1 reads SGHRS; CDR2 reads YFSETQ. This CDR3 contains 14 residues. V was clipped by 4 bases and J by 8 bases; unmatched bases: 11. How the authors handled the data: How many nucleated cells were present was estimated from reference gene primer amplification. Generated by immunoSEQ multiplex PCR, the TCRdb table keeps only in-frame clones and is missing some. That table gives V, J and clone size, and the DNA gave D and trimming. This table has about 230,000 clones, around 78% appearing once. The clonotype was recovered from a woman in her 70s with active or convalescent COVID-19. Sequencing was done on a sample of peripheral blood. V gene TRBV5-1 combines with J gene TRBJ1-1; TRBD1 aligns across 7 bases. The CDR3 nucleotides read TGCGCCAGCAGCCCCTCCTCCGCGGACAGGGAAGCTTTCTTT. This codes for CASSPSSADREAFF.